This T cell receptor beta chain was sequenced for a study of T cell responses to AZD1222 COVID-19 vaccine. Per the germline V gene, CDR1 is SNHLY and CDR2 is FYNNEI. The length of the CDR3 is 17 residues. Trimming removed 2 bases at V and 0 bases at J, with 11 bases between. TCRdb keeps only in-frame clones here, not all; method: immunoSEQ multiplex PCR. The sample carries some 200,000 clones, roughly 91% recorded once. This sequence originates from an adult who received the AZD1222 COVID-19 vaccine. The material was peripheral blood, obtained 28 days after the second AZD1222 dose. The chain has TRBV2 and TRBJ2-6, with D possibly TRBD1 on 6 matching bases. This CDR3 is CASSEQDSRSGANVLTF. The CDR3 nucleotides read TGTGCCAGCAGTGAACAGGACAGCCGCTCTGGGGCCAACGTCCTGACTTTC.